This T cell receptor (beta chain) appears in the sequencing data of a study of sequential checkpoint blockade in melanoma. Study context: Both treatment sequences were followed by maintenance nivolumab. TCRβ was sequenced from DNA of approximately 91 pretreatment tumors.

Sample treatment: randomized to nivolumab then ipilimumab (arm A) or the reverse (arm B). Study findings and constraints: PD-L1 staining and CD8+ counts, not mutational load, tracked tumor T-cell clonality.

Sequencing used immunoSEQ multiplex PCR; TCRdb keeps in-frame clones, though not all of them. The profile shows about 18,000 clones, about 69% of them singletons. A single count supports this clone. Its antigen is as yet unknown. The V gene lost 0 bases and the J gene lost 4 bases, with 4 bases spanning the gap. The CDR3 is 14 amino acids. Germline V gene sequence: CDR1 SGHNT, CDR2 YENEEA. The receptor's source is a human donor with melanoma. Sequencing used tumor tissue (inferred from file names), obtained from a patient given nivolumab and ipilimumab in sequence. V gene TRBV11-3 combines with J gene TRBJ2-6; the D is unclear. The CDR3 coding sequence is TGTGCCAGCAGCTTAGATGCCGGGGCCAACGTCCTGACTTTC. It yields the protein CASSLDAGANVLTF.